Following are 12 T cell receptor beta chains from one sample sequenced in a study of cytomegalovirus exposure and HLA in healthy donors. Here immunoSEQ multiplex PCR was the method, and the copy in TCRdb shows in-frame clones only, minus some. Of approximately 150,000 clones in the sample, about 83% were seen once. Sequenced sample: PBMCs. The receptors were gathered from a young woman in good health and CMV-seronegative.

CDR3 amino acids: CASSAPGGQPVNYGYTF. The CDR3 nucleotides are TGTGCCAGCAGCGCCCCCGGGGGGCAACCCGTTAACTATGGCTACACCTTC. The chain uses TRBV7-9 and TRBJ1-2, with a tentative D call TRBD1 (6 bases). This CDR3 has 17 residues. The germline V and J ends were trimmed by 5 bases and 1 base, with 20 bases remaining between them. Germline CDR1 and CDR2: SEHNR and FQNEAQ (reference sequence).

This clone was seen only a few times. The chain is built from TRBV30 and TRBJ1-3; the D gene is possibly TRBD1 (5 bases). Germline V gene sequence: CDR1 GTSNPN, CDR2 SVGIG (reference sequence). Trimming stripped 4 bases from V and 9 bases from J, with 16 bases between. The CDR3 sequence is 13 residues long. This CDR3 reads CAWTKPGGSTIYF. CDR3 coding DNA: TGTGCCTGGACAAAACCTGGGGGGAGCACCATATATTTT.

This chain connects TRBV7-6 to TRBJ1-1; possibly TRBD1 for D (6 bases). Germline assignment: CDR1 SGHVS and CDR2 FNYEAQ. V was clipped by 1 base and J by 1 base, with 10 bases between them. The CDR3 contains 15 residues. The CDR3 DNA is TGTGCCAGCAGCTTAGTTACAGGGAGGAACACTGAAGCTTTCTTT. The encoded protein is CASSLVTGRNTEAFF.

This clone was observed a few times. This chain uses TRBV7-2 with TRBJ2-7; 9 bases match TRBD2. The CDR3 runs 16 residues. Trimming cost V 3 bases and J 4 bases; bases outside gene matches: 10. Germline CDR1 reads SGHTA; CDR2 reads FQGNSA. This chain's CDR3 is CASSLWRGGQSYEQYF. CDR3 DNA sequence: TGTGCCAGCAGCTTGTGGCGGGGGGGCCAGTCTTACGAGCAGTACTTC.

This sequence joins TRBV4-3 and TRBJ2-1, with D maybe TRBD2 (5 bases). There are 13 residues in the CDR3. In germline, CDR1 is LGHNA, CDR2 YSLEER. V lost 4 bases, J lost 8 bases, and 12 bases lay in between. CDR3 bases: TGCGCCAGCAGCCCCAGGACTTGGGATGAGCAGTTCTTC. Amino acids: CASSPRTWDEQFF.

The chain joins TRBV7-9 to TRBJ1-1; TRBD1 agrees at 8 bases. J lost 0 bases, V lost 5 bases, and 8 bases had no gene match. CDR1 and CDR2 (germline): SEHNR, FQNEAQ (reference sequence). The CDR3 has 16 residues. As DNA, the CDR3 is TGTGCCAGCAGCCGTCCCGGGACAGGAATGAACACTGAAGCTTTCTTT. Translation gives CASSRPGTGMNTEAFF.

The rearrangement uses TRBV10-3 and TRBJ2-2; 13 nucleotides agree with TRBD2. CDR1 is ENHRY and CDR2 is SYGVKD in the germline V gene. The CDR3 extends over 17 amino acids. Unmatched junction bases numbered 1, after V lost 0 bases and J lost 3 bases. CDR3 sequence reads: CAISESGLAGDTGELFF. Here the CDR3 DNA reads TGTGCCATCAGTGAGTCAGGACTAGCGGGGGACACCGGGGAGCTGTTTTTT.

The J gene is TRBJ2-7, the V gene TRBV7-9; possible D gene TRBD2, 5 bases. With 2 bases removed from V and 6 bases from J, the gap between germline ends came to 11 bases. The CDR3 length is 13 residues. Germline assignment: CDR1 SEHNR and CDR2 FQNEAQ (reference sequence). CDR3: CASSLPSGSEQYF. CDR3 nucleotides: TGTGCCAGCAGCTTACCATCGGGAAGCGAGCAGTACTTC.

The V and J genes are TRBV5-1 and TRBJ1-1; no clear D gene. CDR1 is SGHRS, CDR2 YFSETQ, per germline. Trimming left V 0 bases short and J 7 bases short, with 19 bases between. The CDR3 runs 16 residues. CDR3 amino acids: CASSLANGVRLDEAFF. DNA of the CDR3: TGCGCCAGCAGCTTGGCCAACGGGGTAAGGTTGGATGAAGCTTTCTTT.

This sequence joins TRBV6-5 and TRBJ1-1; maybe TRBD1 (5 bases). CDR3 length: 14 residues. CDR1 is MNHEY, CDR2 SVGAGI, per germline. V was clipped by 6 bases and J by 0 bases, with 11 bases between them. In nucleotides, the CDR3 is TGTGCCAGCAGAAACAGGAACATGAACACTGAAGCTTTCTTT. Residues: CASRNRNMNTEAFF.

This clone showed up just a few times. The chain carries TRBV29-1 and TRBJ2-7; tentative D call: TRBD1 (7 bases). This CDR3 contains 14 residues. Trimming left V 7 bases short and J 7 bases short, with 23 bases between. CDR1 and CDR2 from the germline V gene are SQVTM and ANQGSEA. CDR3 in DNA: TGCAGCGCCATCACAGACAGGGAGGTCAAGGAGCAGTACTTC. Translating gives CSAITDREVKEQYF.

This clone was counted a few times. The chain is built from TRBV10-1 and TRBJ1-4, with 10 bases fitting TRBD1. The V segment lost 9 bases and the J segment 4 bases; nucleotides outside the gene matches: 2. The germline gives CDR1 WNHNN, CDR2 SYGVQD (reference sequence). The CDR3 runs to 13 residues. CDR3 residues: CARRDRGNEKLFF. CDR3 nucleotide sequence: TGCGCCAGACGGGACAGGGGTAATGAAAAACTGTTTTTT.